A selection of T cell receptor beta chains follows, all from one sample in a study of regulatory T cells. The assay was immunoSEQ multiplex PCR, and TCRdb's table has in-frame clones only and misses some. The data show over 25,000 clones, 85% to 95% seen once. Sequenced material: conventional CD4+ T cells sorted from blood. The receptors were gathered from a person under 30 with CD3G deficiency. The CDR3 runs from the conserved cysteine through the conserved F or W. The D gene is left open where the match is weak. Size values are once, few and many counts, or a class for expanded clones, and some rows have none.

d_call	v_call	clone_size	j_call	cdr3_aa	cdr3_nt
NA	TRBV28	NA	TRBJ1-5	CASTGIPPPNQPQHF	TGTGCCAGCACGGGGATTCCACCCCCCAATCAGCCCCAGCATTTT
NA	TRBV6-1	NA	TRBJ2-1	CASSRGPYNEQFF	TGTGCCAGCAGCCGGGGCCCTTACAATGAGCAGTTCTTC
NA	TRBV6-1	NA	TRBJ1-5	CASSETGNYNQPQHF	TGTGCCAGCAGTGAAACGGGCAATTACAATCAGCCCCAGCATTTT
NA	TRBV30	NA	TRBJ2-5	CAWSRGGRLETQYF	TGTGCCTGGAGTAGGGGGGGGAGGCTAGAGACCCAGTACTTC
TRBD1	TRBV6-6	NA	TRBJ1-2	CASSPGTGSLGYTF	TGTGCCAGCAGTCCCGGGACAGGGTCACTTGGCTACACCTTC
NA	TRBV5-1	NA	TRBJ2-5	CASSLLPQETQYF	TGCGCCAGCAGCTTACTCCCTCAAGAGACCCAGTACTTC
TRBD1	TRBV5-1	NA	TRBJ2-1	CASSLTGGQRSSYNEQFF	TGCGCCAGCAGCTTAACAGGGGGCCAACGCAGCTCCTACAATGAGCAGTTCTTC
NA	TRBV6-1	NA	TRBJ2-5	CASSLHETQYF	TGTGCCAGCTCCTTGCACGAGACCCAGTACTTC
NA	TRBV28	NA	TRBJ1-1	CASQEGGREAFF	TGTGCCAGCCAGGAGGGGGGTCGTGAAGCTTTCTTT
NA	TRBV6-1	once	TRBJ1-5	CASSEVNRQNQPQHF	TGTGCCAGCAGTGAAGTTAACAGACAAAATCAGCCCCAGCATTTT
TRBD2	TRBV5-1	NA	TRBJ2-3	CASSRTSGSTDTQYF	TGCGCCAGCAGTCGGACTAGCGGGAGCACAGATACGCAGTATTTT
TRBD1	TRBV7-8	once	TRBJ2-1	CASSQDRASYNEQFF	TGTGCCAGCAGCCAGGACAGGGCCTCCTACAATGAGCAGTTCTTC
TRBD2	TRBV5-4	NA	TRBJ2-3	CASSKRGLTDTQYF	TGTGCCAGCAGTAAGCGGGGGCTCACAGATACGCAGTATTTT
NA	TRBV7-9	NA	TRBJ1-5	CASSLAEGYGNQPQHF	TGTGCCAGCAGCTTAGCAGAAGGGTACGGCAATCAGCCCCAGCATTTT
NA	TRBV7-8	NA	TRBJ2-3	CASSLDGSFGTQYF	TGTGCCAGCAGCTTAGATGGGTCTTTTGGTACGCAGTATTTT
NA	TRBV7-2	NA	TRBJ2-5	CASSLDSGLRETQYF	TGTGCCAGCAGCTTAGATTCGGGGTTACGAGAGACCCAGTACTTC
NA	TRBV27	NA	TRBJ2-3	CATGSGRGDTQYF	TGTGCCACCGGGAGCGGAAGAGGAGATACGCAGTATTTT
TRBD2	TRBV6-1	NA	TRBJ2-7	CASSGLAGGSYEQYF	TGTGCCAGCAGTGGACTAGCGGGAGGCTCCTACGAGCAGTACTTC
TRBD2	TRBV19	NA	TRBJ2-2	CASSIGLAGVGELFF	TGTGCCAGTAGTATTGGGCTAGCGGGAGTCGGGGAGCTGTTTTTT
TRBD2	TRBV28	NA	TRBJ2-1	CASRKGGLADEQFF	TGTGCCAGCAGAAAGGGGGGACTAGCGGATGAGCAGTTCTTC
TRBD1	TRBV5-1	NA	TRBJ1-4	CASSLTGGDGEKLFF	TGCGCCAGCAGCTTAACAGGGGGAGATGGGGAAAAACTGTTTTTT
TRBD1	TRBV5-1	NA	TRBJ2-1	CASSLAGQGAYNEQFF	TGCGCCAGCAGCTTGGCCGGTCAGGGGGCCTACAATGAGCAGTTCTTC
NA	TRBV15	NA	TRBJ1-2	CATSRDAHGYTF	TGTGCCACCAGCAGAGATGCCCATGGCTACACCTTC
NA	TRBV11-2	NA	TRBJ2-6	CASSLDRNVLTF	TGTGCCAGCAGCTTAGATCGAAACGTCCTGACTTTC
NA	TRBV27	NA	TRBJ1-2	CASRPGLTNYGYTF	TGTGCCAGCAGACCTGGACTGACTAACTATGGCTACACCTTC
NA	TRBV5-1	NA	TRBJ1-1	CASSLDWGEMNTEAFF	TGCGCCAGCAGCTTGGATTGGGGAGAAATGAACACTGAAGCTTTCTTT
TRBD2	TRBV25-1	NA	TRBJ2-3	CASSGTSGGAGPDTQYF	TGTGCCAGCAGTGGGACTAGCGGGGGGGCAGGCCCAGATACGCAGTATTTT
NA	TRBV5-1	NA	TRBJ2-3	CASSLAGRGGDTQYF	TGCGCCAGCAGCTTGGCCGGCAGGGGCGGAGATACGCAGTATTTT
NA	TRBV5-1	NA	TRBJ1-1	CASSLEGNTEAFF	TGCGCCAGCAGCTTGGAGGGGAACACTGAAGCTTTCTTT
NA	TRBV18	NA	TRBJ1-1	CASSPRAGRYTEAFF	TGTGCCAGCTCACCACGGGCTGGGAGGTACACTGAAGCTTTCTTT
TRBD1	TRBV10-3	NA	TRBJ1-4	CAISETGQDEKLFF	TGTGCCATCAGTGAGACAGGACAGGACGAAAAACTGTTTTTT
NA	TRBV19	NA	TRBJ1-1	CASSIAGDRTEAFF	TGTGCCAGTAGTATAGCCGGGGATCGGACTGAAGCTTTCTTT
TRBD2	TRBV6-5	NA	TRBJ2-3	CASSYGGRIADTQYF	TGTGCCAGCAGTTACGGCGGGAGGATCGCAGATACGCAGTATTTT
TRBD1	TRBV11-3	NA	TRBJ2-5	CASSLGQGAAQETQYF	TGTGCCAGCAGCTTAGGACAGGGGGCTGCTCAAGAGACCCAGTACTTC
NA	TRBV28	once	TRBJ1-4	CASSLRGGAKLFF	TGTGCCAGCAGTTTAAGGGGCGGGGCAAAACTGTTTTTT
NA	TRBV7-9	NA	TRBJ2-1	CASSLGQASYNEQFF	TGTGCCAGCAGCTTAGGACAGGCTTCCTACAATGAGCAGTTCTTC
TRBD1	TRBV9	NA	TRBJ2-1	CASSAGTGPYNEQFF	TGTGCCAGCAGCGCCGGGACAGGGCCCTACAATGAGCAGTTCTTC
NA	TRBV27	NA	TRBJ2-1	CASGRLETNEQFF	TGTGCCAGCGGCAGACTAGAGACAAATGAGCAGTTCTTC
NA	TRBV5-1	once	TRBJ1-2	CASSAGTRGLYGYTF	TGCGCCAGCAGCGCCGGGACGAGGGGCCTCTATGGCTACACCTTC
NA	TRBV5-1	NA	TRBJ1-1	CASSLDTYTEAFF	TGCGCCAGCAGCCTGGACACATACACTGAAGCTTTCTTT
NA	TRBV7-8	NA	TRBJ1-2	CASSLAADRYGYTF	TGTGCCAGCAGCTTAGCGGCGGACCGCTATGGCTACACCTTC
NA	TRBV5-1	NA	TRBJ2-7	CASSPDTSGWEQYF	TGCGCCAGCAGCCCGGACACCTCCGGATGGGAGCAGTACTTC
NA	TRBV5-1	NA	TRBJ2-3	CASSLARPGPTNTDTQYF	TGCGCCAGCAGCTTGGCCCGGCCTGGCCCTACTAACACAGATACGCAGTATTTT
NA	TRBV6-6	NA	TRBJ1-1	CASSSQGIPDTEAFF	TGTGCCAGCAGTTCCCAAGGTATCCCCGACACTGAAGCTTTCTTT
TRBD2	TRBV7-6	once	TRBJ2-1	CASSTSGSSNEQFF	TGTGCCAGCAGCACTAGCGGGAGTAGCAATGAGCAGTTCTTC
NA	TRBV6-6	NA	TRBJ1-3	CASSYGGMSGNTIYF	TGTGCCAGCAGTTACGGGGGAATGTCTGGAAACACCATATATTTT
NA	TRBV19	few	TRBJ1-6	CASRTEGGSSYNSPLHF	TGTGCCAGCCGTACAGAAGGGGGGAGCTCCTATAATTCACCCCTCCACTTT
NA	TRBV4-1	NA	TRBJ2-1	CASHPIGQNDEQFF	TGCGCCAGCCACCCGATAGGCCAGAACGATGAGCAGTTCTTC
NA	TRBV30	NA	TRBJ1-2	CAWRGGEKNYGYTF	TGTGCCTGGAGGGGAGGGGAGAAAAACTATGGCTACACCTTC
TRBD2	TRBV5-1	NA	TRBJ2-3	CASSLALAGGADTQYF	TGCGCCAGCAGCTTGGCCTTAGCGGGAGGCGCAGATACGCAGTATTTT
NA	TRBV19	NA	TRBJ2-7	CASSSRPTGEQYF	TGTGCCAGTAGTAGCCGGCCAACGGGGGAGCAGTACTTC
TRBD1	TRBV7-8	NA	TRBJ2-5	CASSSGQVGAETQYF	TGTGCCAGCAGCTCCGGACAGGTGGGAGCAGAGACCCAGTACTTC
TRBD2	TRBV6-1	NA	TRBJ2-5	CASSETSGTGQTQYF	TGTGCCAGCAGTGAAACTAGCGGGACGGGACAGACCCAGTACTTC